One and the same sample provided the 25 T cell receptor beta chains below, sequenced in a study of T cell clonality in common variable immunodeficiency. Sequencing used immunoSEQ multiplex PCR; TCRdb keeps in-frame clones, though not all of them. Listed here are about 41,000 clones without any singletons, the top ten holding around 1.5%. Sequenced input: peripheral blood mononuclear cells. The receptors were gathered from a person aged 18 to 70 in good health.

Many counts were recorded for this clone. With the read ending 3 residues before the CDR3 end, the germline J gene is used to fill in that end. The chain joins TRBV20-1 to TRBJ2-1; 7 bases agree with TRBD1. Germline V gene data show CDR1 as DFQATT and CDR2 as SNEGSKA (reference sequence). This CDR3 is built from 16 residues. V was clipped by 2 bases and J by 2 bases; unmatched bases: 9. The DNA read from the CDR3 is TGCAGTGCTAGATTGCAGGAGACAGGGACCTACAATGAG. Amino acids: CSARLQETGTYNE. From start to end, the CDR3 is CSARLQETGTYNEQFF.

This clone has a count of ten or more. The DNA read from the CDR3 is TGCGCCAGCAGTACCCGCGGGGATTCACCC. This encodes CASSTRGDSP. The CDR3 in its entirety is CASSTRGDSPLHF. The chain combines TRBV10-1 with TRBJ1-6; D is unclear. The read comes to an end 3 residues before the CDR3 does, leaving the germline J gene to fill in the end. Germline V gene data show CDR1 as WNHNN and CDR2 as SYGVQD (reference sequence). This CDR3 region has 13 residues. V was pared by 5 bases and J by 8 bases, with 10 bases between.

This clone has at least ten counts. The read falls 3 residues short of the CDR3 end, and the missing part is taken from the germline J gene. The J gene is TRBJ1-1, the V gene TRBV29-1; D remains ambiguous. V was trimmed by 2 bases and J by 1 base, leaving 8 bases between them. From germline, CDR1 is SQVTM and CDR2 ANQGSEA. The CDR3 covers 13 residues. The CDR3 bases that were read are TGCAGCGTTGAACGTACAGAGAACACTGAA. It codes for CSVERTENTE. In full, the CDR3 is CSVERTENTEAFF.

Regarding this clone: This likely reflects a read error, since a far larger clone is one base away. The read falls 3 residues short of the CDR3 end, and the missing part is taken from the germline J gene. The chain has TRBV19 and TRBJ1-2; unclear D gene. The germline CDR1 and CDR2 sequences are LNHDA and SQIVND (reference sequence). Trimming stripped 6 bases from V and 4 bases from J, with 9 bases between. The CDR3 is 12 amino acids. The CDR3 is CASSLPLYGYTF. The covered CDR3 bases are TGTGCCAGTAGCCTCCCCCTCTATGGC.

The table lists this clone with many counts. The CDR3 loop is CASSVGQPPVEQYF. Incomplete CDR3 DNA: TGTGCCAGCAGTGTGGGACAGCCACCCGTCGAG. J is TRBJ2-7 and V is TRBV6-1, with TRBD1 identical over 7 bases. The observed sequence ends 3 residues before the CDR3 terminus, with the missing tail filled in from the germline J gene. Germline trimming cut 4 bases from V and 6 bases from J; bases unmatched to any gene: 9. CDR1 is MNHNS and CDR2 is SASEGT in the germline V gene. The CDR3 consists of 14 residues.

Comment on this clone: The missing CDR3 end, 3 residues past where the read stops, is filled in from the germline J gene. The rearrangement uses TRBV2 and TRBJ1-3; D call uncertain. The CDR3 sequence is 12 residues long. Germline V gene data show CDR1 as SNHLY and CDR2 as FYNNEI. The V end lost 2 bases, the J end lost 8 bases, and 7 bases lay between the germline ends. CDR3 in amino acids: CASSERVDTIYF. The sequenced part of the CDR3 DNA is TGTGCCAGCAGTGAAAGGGTGGACACC.

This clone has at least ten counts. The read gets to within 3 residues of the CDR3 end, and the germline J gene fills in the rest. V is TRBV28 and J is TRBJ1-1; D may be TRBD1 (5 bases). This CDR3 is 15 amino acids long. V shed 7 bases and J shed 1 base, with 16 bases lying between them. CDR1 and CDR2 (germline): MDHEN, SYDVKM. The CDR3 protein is CASTLVLQGNTEAFF. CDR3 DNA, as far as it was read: TGTGCCAGCACCTTAGTCCTGCAGGGGAACACTGAA. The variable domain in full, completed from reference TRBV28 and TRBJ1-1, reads DVKVTQSSRYLVKRTGEKVFLECVQDMDHENMFWYRQDPGLGLRLIYFSYDVKMKEKGDIPEGYSVSREKKERFSLILESASTNQTSMYLCASTLVLQGNTEAFFGQGTRLTVV.

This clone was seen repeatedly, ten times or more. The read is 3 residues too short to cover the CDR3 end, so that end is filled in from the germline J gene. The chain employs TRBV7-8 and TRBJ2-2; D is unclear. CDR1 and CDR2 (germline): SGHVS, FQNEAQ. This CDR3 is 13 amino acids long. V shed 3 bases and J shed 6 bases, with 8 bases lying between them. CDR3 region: CASSLVSAGELFF. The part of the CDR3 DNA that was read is TGTGCCAGCAGCTTGGTTTCGGCCGGGGAG.

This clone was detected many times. CDR3 protein: CASSPELAGVNEQFF. Incomplete CDR3 DNA: TGTGCCAGCAGTCCCGAACTAGCGGGAGTCAATGAG. The chain is built from TRBV5-5 and TRBJ2-1, with TRBD2 matching over 11 bases. The read falls 3 residues short of the CDR3 end, and the missing part is taken from the germline J gene. CDR3 length equals 15 residues. CDR1 and CDR2 from the germline V gene are SGHKS and YYEKEE (reference sequence). V trimming: 5 bases; J trimming: 6 bases; junction bases outside the gene matches: 7. Based on the CDR3 plus reference TRBV5-5 and TRBJ2-1, the full variable domain is DAGVTQSPTHLIKTRGQQVTLRCSPISGHKSVSWYQQVLGQGPQFIFQYYEKEERGRGNFPDRFSARQFPNYSSELNVNALLLGDSALYLCASSPELAGVNEQFFGPGTRLTVL.

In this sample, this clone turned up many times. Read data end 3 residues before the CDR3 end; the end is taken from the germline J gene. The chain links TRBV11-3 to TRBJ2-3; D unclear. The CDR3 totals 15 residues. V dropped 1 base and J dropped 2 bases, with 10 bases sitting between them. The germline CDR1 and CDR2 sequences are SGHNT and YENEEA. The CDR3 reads CASSLGPSDTDTQYF. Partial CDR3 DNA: TGTGCCAGCAGCTTAGGGCCCTCCGACACAGATACG. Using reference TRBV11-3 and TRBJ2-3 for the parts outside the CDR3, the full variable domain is EAGVVQSPRYKIIEKKQPVAFWCNPISGHNTLYWYLQNLGQGPELLIRYENEEAVDDSQLPKDRFSAERLKGVDSTLKIQPAELGDSAVYLCASSLGPSDTDTQYFGPGTRLTVL.

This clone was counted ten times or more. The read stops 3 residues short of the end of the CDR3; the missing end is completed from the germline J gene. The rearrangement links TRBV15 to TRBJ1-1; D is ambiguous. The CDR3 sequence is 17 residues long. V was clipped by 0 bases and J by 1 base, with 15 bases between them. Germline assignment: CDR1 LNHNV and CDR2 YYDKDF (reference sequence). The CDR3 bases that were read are TGTGCCACCAGCAGAGATTATAGCAGACCTGAGAACACTGAA. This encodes CATSRDYSRPENTE. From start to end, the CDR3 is CATSRDYSRPENTEAFF. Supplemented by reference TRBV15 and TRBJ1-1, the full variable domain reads DAMVIQNPRYQVTQFGKPVTLSCSQTLNHNVMYWYQQKSSQAPKLLFHYYDKDFNNEADTPDNFQSRRPNTSFCFLDIRSPGLGDTAMYLCATSRDYSRPENTEAFFGQGTRLTVV.

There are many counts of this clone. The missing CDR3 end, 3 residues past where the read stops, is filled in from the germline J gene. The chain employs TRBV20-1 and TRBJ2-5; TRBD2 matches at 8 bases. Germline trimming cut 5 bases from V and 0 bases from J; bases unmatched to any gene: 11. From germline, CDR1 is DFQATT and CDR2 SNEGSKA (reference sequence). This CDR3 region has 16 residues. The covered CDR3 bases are TGCAGTGCTGCCCTAACTAGCGGAGCCGACCAAGAGACC. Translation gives CSAALTSGADQET. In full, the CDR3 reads CSAALTSGADQETQYF.

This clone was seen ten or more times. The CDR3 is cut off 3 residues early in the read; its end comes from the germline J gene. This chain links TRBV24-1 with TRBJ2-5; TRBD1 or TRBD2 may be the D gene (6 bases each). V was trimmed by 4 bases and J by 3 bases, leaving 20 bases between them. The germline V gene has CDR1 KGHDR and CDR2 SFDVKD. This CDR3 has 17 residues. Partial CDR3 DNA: TGTGCCACCAGTGACTTGACAGGCCCTTGGGGGGAAGAGACC. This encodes CATSDLTGPWGEET. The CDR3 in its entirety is CATSDLTGPWGEETQYF.

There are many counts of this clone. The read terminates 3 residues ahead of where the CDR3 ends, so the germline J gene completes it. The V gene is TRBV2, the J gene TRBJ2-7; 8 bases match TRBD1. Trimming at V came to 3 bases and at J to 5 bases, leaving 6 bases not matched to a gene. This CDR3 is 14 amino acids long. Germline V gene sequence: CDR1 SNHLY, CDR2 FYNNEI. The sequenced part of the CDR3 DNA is TGTGCCAGCAGTGATACAGGGGGTTCCCACGAG. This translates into CASSDTGGSHE. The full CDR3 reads CASSDTGGSHEQYF.

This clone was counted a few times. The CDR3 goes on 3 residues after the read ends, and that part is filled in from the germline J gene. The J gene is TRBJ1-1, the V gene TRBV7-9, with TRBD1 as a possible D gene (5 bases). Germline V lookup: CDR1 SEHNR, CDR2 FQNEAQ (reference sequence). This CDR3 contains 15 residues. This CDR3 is CASSLWTSARETAFF. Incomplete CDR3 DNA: TGTGCCAGCAGCCTTTGGACTAGCGCCAGGGAGACA.

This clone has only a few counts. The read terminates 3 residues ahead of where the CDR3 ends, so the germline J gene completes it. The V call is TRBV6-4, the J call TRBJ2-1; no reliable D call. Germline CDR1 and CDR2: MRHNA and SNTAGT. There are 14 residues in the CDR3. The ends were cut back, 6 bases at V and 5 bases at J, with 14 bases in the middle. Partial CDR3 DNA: TGTGCCAGCAGGCTACTACCGTCAAACAATGAG. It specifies CASRLLPSNNE. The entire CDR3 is CASRLLPSNNEQFF.

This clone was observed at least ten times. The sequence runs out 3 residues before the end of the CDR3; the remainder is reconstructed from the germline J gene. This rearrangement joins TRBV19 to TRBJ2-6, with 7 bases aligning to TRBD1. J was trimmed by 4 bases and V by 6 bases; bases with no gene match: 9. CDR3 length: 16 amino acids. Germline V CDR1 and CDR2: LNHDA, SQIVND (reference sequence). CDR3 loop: CASRNTGARGANVLTF. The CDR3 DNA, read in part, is TGTGCCAGTAGGAATACAGGGGCGAGGGGGGCCAACGTC.

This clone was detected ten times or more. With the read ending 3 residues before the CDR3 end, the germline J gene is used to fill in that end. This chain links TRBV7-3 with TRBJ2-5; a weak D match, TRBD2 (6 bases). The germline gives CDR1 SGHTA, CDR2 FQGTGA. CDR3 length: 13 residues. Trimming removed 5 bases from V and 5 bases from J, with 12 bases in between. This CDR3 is CASSRGSRETQYF. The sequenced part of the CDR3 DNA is TGTGCCAGCAGCCGGGGGAGTAGGGAGACC.

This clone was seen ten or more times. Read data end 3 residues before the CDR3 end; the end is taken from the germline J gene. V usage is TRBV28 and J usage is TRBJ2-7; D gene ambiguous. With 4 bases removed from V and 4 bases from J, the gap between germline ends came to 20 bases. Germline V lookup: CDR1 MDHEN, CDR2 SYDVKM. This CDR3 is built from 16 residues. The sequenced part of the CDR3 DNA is TGTGCCAGCAGTTCCCCATCTGGTTACCCACATTACGAG. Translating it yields CASSSPSGYPHYE. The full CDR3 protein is CASSSPSGYPHYEQYF.

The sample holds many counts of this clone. CDR3 DNA, as far as it was read: TGCAGTGCTAGCCCCGGGACAGCCGACTTAAACTATGGC. Translation: CSASPGTADLNYG. Given in full, the CDR3 is CSASPGTADLNYGYTF. The chain uses TRBV20-1 and TRBJ1-2, with TRBD1 matching 7 bases. The read ends 3 residues before the CDR3 terminus; that terminus is restored from the germline J gene. Germline V gene lookup returns CDR1 DFQATT and CDR2 SNEGSKA (reference sequence). With V trimmed by 3 bases and J by 2 bases, 12 bases remained unmatched. The CDR3 consists of 16 residues.

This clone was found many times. The sequenced part of the CDR3 DNA is TGTGCCAGCAGCTTAGTAGGGTCAGATACG. Translation: CASSLVGSDT. The full CDR3 protein reads CASSLVGSDTQYF. The rearrangement links TRBV7-2 to TRBJ2-3; D is unresolved. The read terminates 3 residues ahead of where the CDR3 ends, so the germline J gene completes it. V was clipped by 1 base and J by 4 bases, with 6 bases between them. Germline-derived CDR1 and CDR2 are SGHTA and FQGNSA. The CDR3 totals 13 residues.

This CDR3 is CASRPSSGNTGELFF. The CDR3 bases that were read are TGTGCCAGTAGGCCTTCTAGCGGGAACACCGGGGAG. This sequence joins TRBV2 and TRBJ2-2; 7 nucleotides align to TRBD2. Read sequence stops 3 residues before the CDR3 end, and the germline J gene provides the missing end. In germline, CDR1 is SNHLY, CDR2 FYNNEI. The CDR3 consists of 15 residues. V was pared by 9 bases and J by 1 base, with 8 bases of the junction left unmatched.

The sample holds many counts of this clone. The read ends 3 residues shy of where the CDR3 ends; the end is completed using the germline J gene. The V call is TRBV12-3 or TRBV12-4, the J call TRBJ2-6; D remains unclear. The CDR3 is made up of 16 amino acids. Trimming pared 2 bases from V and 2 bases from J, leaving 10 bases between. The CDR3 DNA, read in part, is TGTGCCAGCAGTTTAAAGGCTGGCCCTGGGGCCAACGTC. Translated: CASSLKAGPGANV. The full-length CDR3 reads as CASSLKAGPGANVLTF.

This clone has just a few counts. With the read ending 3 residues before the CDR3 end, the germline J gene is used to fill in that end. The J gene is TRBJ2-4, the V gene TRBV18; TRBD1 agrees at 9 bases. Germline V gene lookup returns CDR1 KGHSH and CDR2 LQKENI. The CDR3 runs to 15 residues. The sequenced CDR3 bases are TGTGCCAGCTCGCCGGGACAGGGCTTTAACTATGGT. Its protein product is CASSPGQGFNYG. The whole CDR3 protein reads CASSPGQGFNYGQYF. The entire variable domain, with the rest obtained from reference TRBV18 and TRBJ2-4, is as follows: NAGVMQNPRHLVRRRGQEARLRCSPMKGHSHVYWYRQLPEEGLKFMVYLQKENIIDESGMPKERFSAEFPKEGPSILRIQQVVRGDSAAYFCASSPGQGFNYGQYFGAGTRLSVL.

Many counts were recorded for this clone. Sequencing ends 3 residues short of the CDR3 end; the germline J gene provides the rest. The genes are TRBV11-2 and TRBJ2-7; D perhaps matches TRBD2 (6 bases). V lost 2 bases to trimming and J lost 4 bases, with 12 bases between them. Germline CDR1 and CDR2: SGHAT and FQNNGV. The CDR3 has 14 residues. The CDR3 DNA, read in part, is TGTGCCAGCAGCTTAAATGGAGGGGAATACGAG. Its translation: CASSLNGGEYE. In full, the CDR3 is CASSLNGGEYEQYF.